This T cell receptor beta chain was retrieved from a study of cytomegalovirus exposure and HLA in healthy donors. Study-wide results and limits: In an earlier analysis, most TCR beta V segments were productive about 90% or about 30% of the time.

This clone came up a few times. Antigen: not known. The PCR was carried out with 60 Vbeta primers and 13 Jbeta primers. TCRdb's copy holds only in-frame clones and misses some; the assay was immunoSEQ multiplex PCR. The sample yields around 92,000 clones, approximately 80% seen once. The CDR3 is 14 residues long. Germline CDR1 reads SGHTA; CDR2 reads FQGTGA. V lost 0 bases and J 4 bases, leaving 8 bases between the germline ends. This chain connects TRBV7-3 to TRBJ2-3; D not resolved. Material for sequencing was PBMCs. The sequence came from a man in his 60s in good health and CMV-seropositive. The CDR3 reads CASSLTRSADTQYF. In nucleotides, the CDR3 is TGTGCCAGCAGCTTAACGAGAAGCGCAGATACGCAGTATTTT.